These 17 T cell receptor beta chains were sequenced from one sample in a study of OX40 agonist ivuxolimab in advanced cancers. Some clones are missing from TCRdb's copy, which holds only in-frame ones; the method was immunoSEQ multiplex PCR. Of about 85,000 clones in the sample, more than 75% were seen once. The sample in question was CD4+ or CD8+ T cells sorted from blood, obtained in a trial of the OX40 agonist ivuxolimab. The receptors were sampled from an adult with an advanced solid tumor such as melanoma, head and neck, liver or kidney cancer.

This clone was detected only once. This chain's CDR3 is CASSPAGREKLFF. The CDR3 nucleotides are TGTGCCAGCTCACCAGCAGGGAGGGAAAAACTGTTTTTT. V and J are TRBV18 and TRBJ1-4, with D perhaps matching TRBD1 (5 bases). The CDR3 is made up of 13 amino acids. CDR1 is KGHSH and CDR2 is LQKENI in the germline V gene. V was clipped by 2 bases and J by 8 bases, with 9 bases between them.

V usage is TRBV9 and J usage is TRBJ2-5, with 10 positions matching TRBD2. The CDR3 extends over 15 amino acids. The germline CDR1 and CDR2 sequences are SGDLS and YYNGEE. V shed 0 bases, J shed 4 bases, and the junction held 3 bases outside the gene matches. The CDR3: CASSVVPSGRETQYF. The CDR3 DNA is TGTGCCAGCAGCGTAGTCCCTAGCGGGAGAGAGACCCAGTACTTC.

The rearrangement joins TRBV19 to TRBJ1-1; D perhaps matches TRBD1 (5 bases). The CDR3 is 15 amino acids. CDR1 LNHDA and CDR2 SQIVND come from the germline V gene (reference sequence). V was clipped by 7 bases and J by 5 bases, with 20 bases between them. For the CDR3, the DNA is TGTGCCAGTAATACTCAGAGCGGGGGATTGACTGAAGCTTTCTTT. It yields the protein CASNTQSGGLTEAFF. The whole variable domain, remainder taken from reference TRBV19 and TRBJ1-1, is DGGITQSPKYLFRKEGQNVTLSCEQNLNHDAMYWYRQDPGQGLRLIYYSQIVNDFQKGDIAEGYSVSREKKESFPLTVTSAQKNPTAFYLCASNTQSGGLTEAFFGQGTRLTVV.

In this sample, this clone turned up once. V usage is TRBV2 and J usage is TRBJ2-2; D is unclear. The CDR3 extends over 15 amino acids. In germline, CDR1 is SNHLY, CDR2 FYNNEI. Trimming shortened V by 1 base and J by 0 bases, and 6 bases separated the two germline ends. The CDR3 reads CASSEDRANTGELFF. The CDR3 coding sequence is TGTGCCAGCAGTGAAGATAGGGCGAACACCGGGGAGCTGTTTTTT.

This sequence joins TRBV19 and TRBJ1-1, with D perhaps matching TRBD1 (5 bases). The V gene's germline CDR1 is LNHDA and CDR2 SQIVND (reference sequence). The ends were cut back, 0 bases at V and 5 bases at J, with 19 bases in the middle. The CDR3 consists of 17 residues. The CDR3 region is CASSIDLSAGLRTEAFF. CDR3 DNA: TGTGCCAGTAGTATAGATCTCTCGGCAGGGCTGAGGACTGAAGCTTTCTTT. The full variable domain, its missing parts supplied by reference TRBV19 and TRBJ1-1, is DGGITQSPKYLFRKEGQNVTLSCEQNLNHDAMYWYRQDPGQGLRLIYYSQIVNDFQKGDIAEGYSVSREKKESFPLTVTSAQKNPTAFYLCASSIDLSAGLRTEAFFGQGTRLTVV.

The chain recombines TRBV6-1 with TRBJ2-7, with D hard to call. Germline CDR1 reads MNHNS; CDR2 reads SASEGT. The CDR3 runs to 13 residues. V lost 9 bases, J lost 3 bases, and 15 bases lay in between. DNA of the CDR3: TGTGCCAGTTCCTTTGGCCAAAACTACGAGCAGTACGTC. This gives the protein CASSFGQNYEQYV.

This clone is a singleton in its sample. V and J are TRBV5-1 and TRBJ1-3, with D unclear. The V and J ends lost 0 bases and 0 bases respectively, with 7 bases between them. Germline CDR1 is SGHRS and CDR2 is YFSETQ. The CDR3 is made up of 15 amino acids. Here the CDR3 reads CASSLVGDSGNTIYF. CDR3 in DNA: TGCGCCAGCAGCTTGGTCGGGGACTCTGGAAACACCATATATTTT.

The V gene is TRBV10-3, the J gene TRBJ2-7; 13 bases align to TRBD2. CDR3 length: 16 residues. Trimming cost V 11 bases and J 2 bases; bases outside gene matches: 12. Germline V gene sequence: CDR1 ENHRY, CDR2 SYGVKD. As DNA, the CDR3 is TGTGCCGTAAACAGCCCGGGACTAGCGGGACCCTACGAGCAGTACTTC. Translation gives CAVNSPGLAGPYEQYF.

This clone has only a few counts. The chain recombines TRBV6-1 with TRBJ2-1; D remains unclear. There are 18 residues in the CDR3. In germline, CDR1 is MNHNS, CDR2 SASEGT. V was clipped by 4 bases and J by 0 bases, with 19 bases between them. As DNA, the CDR3 is TGTGCCAGCAGTGTCCTCCGGGCTCGCCGGAGCTCCTACAATGAGCAGTTCTTC. It encodes CASSVLRARRSSYNEQFF.

V gene TRBV2 combines with J gene TRBJ2-7; 8 positions agree with TRBD1. CDR1 SNHLY and CDR2 FYNNEI come from the germline V gene. The CDR3 contains 14 residues. The ends lost 4 bases at V and 0 bases at J; junction bases unmatched: 2. The CDR3 spells CASSAGQGSYEQYF. The CDR3 bases are TGTGCCAGCAGTGCCGGACAGGGCTCCTACGAGCAGTACTTC.

The rearrangement joins TRBV29-1 to TRBJ1-4; D is uncertain. CDR1 is SQVTM, CDR2 ANQGSEA, per germline. The CDR3 length is 12 residues. V lost 8 bases, J lost 7 bases, and 14 bases lay in between. Written as DNA, the CDR3 is TGCAGCTTTCGAAGCACGACTGAAAAACTGTTTTTT. It specifies CSFRSTTEKLFF.

This clone has a single count. V gene TRBV7-2 combines with J gene TRBJ2-7; a possible D gene is TRBD2 (7 bases). The CDR3 is made up of 14 amino acids. The V and J ends lost 1 base and 2 bases respectively, with 9 bases between them. The V gene's germline CDR1 is SGHTA and CDR2 FQGNSA. CDR3 residues: CASSLGGGPYEQYF. The CDR3 DNA reads TGTGCCAGCAGCTTAGGGGGGGGCCCCTACGAGCAGTACTTC.

There are a few counts of this clone. The V and J genes are TRBV9 and TRBJ1-2, with TRBD1 identical over 8 bases. V shed 4 bases and J 6 bases; nucleotides not matched to a gene: 8. Per the germline V gene, CDR1 is SGDLS and CDR2 is YYNGEE. This CDR3 is 14 amino acids long. Here the CDR3 reads CASSKTRDRHGYTF. CDR3 nucleotides: TGTGCCAGCAGCAAAACGAGGGACAGGCATGGCTACACCTTC.

The rearrangement links TRBV7-9 to TRBJ1-5; D not resolved. The V gene's germline CDR1 is SEHNR and CDR2 FQNEAQ (reference sequence). The CDR3 has 14 amino acids. V was trimmed by 1 base and J by 4 bases, leaving 8 bases between them. Here the CDR3 reads CASSLDTTNQPQHF. CDR3 DNA sequence: TGTGCCAGCAGCTTAGATACAACTAATCAGCCCCAGCATTTT.

The rearrangement uses TRBV19 and TRBJ1-4, with 10 positions matching TRBD1. This CDR3 has 15 amino acids. The germline V gene encodes CDR1 LNHDA and CDR2 SQIVND (reference sequence). V lost 6 bases, J lost 5 bases, and 6 bases stayed unmatched. The CDR3 nucleotides are TGTGCCAGTAGCTCCGGGACAGGGGTGAATGAAAAACTGTTTTTT. Its protein product is CASSSGTGVNEKLFF.

V gene TRBV19 combines with J gene TRBJ1-1, with D perhaps matching TRBD1 (5 bases). Germline lookup yields CDR1 LNHDA and CDR2 SQIVND (reference sequence). The V end lost 6 bases, the J end lost 8 bases, and 19 bases lay between the germline ends. The CDR3 has 14 residues. CDR3 sequence reads: CASRGRGSPDEAFF. The CDR3 DNA sequence: TGTGCCAGTAGAGGTCGGGGGAGCCCGGACGAAGCTTTCTTT.

This chain connects TRBV28 to TRBJ1-1; D gene uncertain. V was clipped by 4 bases and J by 1 base, with 13 bases between them. The CDR3 has 15 amino acids. Germline CDR1 MDHEN, CDR2 SYDVKM. The CDR3 region has the DNA TGTGCCAGCAGTTCCCCTGAGGTCGGGAACACTGAAGCTTTCTTT. This encodes CASSSPEVGNTEAFF.